The rows below give T cell receptor beta chains drawn from one sample of a study of regulatory T cells in long-lasting Graves disease. MiXCR, run by TCRdb on the multiplex PCR reads, gives a single entry per CDR3 protein. The table shows about 530,000 distinct CDR3 sequences, with roughly 16% occurring only once. These records were also assigned to another study, of T cells in Graves' hyperthyroidism and ophthalmopathy.

The sample was peripheral blood mononuclear cells (PBMCs), taken at new diagnosis, from a patient treated with antithyroid drugs. The receptors here all came from a woman aged 35 to 60 with Graves disease. Both conserved end residues are part of each CDR3. D genes are given only for firm matches. Clone size, where shown, is once, few, many, or a class for clones that have expanded.

>many|NA|TRBJ1-4|TRBV7-2
CARGRERDEKLFF
TGTGCCAGGGGGAGGGAGAGAGATGAAAAACTGTTTTTT
>many|NA|TRBJ1-1|TRBV20-1
CSARLGGFEAFF
TGCAGTGCTAGATTGGGTGGGTTTGAAGCTTTCTTT
>NA|NA|TRBJ1-1|TRBV10-3
CAIGTGIEAFF
TGTGCCATCGGGACGGGCATTGAAGCTTTCTTT
>many|NA|TRBJ2-7|TRBV20-1
CSANSGSWSYEQYF
TGCAGTGCCAACTCGGGGTCCTGGTCCTACGAGCAGTACTTC
>few|NA|TRBJ1-2|TRBV15
CATSMGTGKSGYTF
TGTGCCACCAGCATGGGAACAGGGAAATCGGGCTACACCTTC
>NA|NA|TRBJ2-2|TRBV5-1
CASSLGWNTGELVF
TGCGCCAGCAGCTTGGGATGGAACACCGGGGAGCTGGTTTTT
>NA|NA|TRBJ2-5|TRBV3-1
CATRDTETQYF
TGTGCCACCCGGGACACAGAGACCCAGTACTTC
>few|TRBD2|TRBJ2-3|TRBV6-1
CASSVGRGGPDTQYF
TGTGCCAGCAGTGTTGGGCGGGGGGGGCCAGATACGCAGTATTTT
>NA|NA|TRBJ1-3|TRBV18
CASSLSRTDSGNTIYF
TGTGCCAGCTCTCTCAGCCGGACAGACTCTGGAAACACCATATATTTT
>many|NA|TRBJ1-2|TRBV18
CASSPVGARGYTF
TGTGCCAGCTCACCAGTGGGGGCTCGGGGCTACACCTTC
>many|NA|TRBJ2-2|TRBV6-5
CASSYSSTGWTGELFF
TGTGCCAGCAGTTACTCGAGTACGGGCTGGACCGGGGAGCTGTTTTTT
>NA|TRBD1|TRBJ2-2|TRBV2
CASRAQQGNGELFF
TGTGCCAGCAGGGCGCAACAGGGGAATGGGGAGCTGTTTTTT
>many|NA|TRBJ1-4|TRBV15
CATSRVYSATNEKLFF
TGTGCCACCAGCAGAGTTTACAGTGCAACTAATGAAAAACTGTTTTTT
>few|NA|TRBJ2-5|TRBV11-2
CASSLGVDFQETQYF
TGTGCCAGCAGCTTGGGTGTGGATTTCCAAGAGACCCAGTACTTC
>many|TRBD2|TRBJ2-5|TRBV11-2
CASSPSGTSAETQYF
TGTGCCAGCAGCCCCAGTGGGACTAGCGCAGAGACCCAGTACTTC
>NA|TRBD2|TRBJ2-5|TRBV3-1
CASSQGREGTQYF
TGTGCCAGCAGCCAGGGGCGGGAGGGGACCCAGTACTTC
>few|NA|TRBJ1-2|TRBV12-3/TRBV12-4
CASSTIEVLPSYGYTF
TGTGCCAGCAGCACGATTGAGGTGTTACCGTCCTATGGCTACACCTTC
>many|NA|TRBJ1-4|TRBV6-1
CASSPWKDEKLFF
TGTGCCAGCAGCCCGTGGAAGGATGAAAAACTGTTTTTT
>many|NA|TRBJ2-5|TRBV6-9
CASSYRETQYF
TGTGCCAGCAGTTACAGAGAGACCCAGTACTTC
>NA|NA|TRBJ1-1|TRBV4-1
CASSRVGAGPELMNTEAFF
TGCGCCAGCAGCCGCGTCGGAGCAGGTCCTGAATTAATGAACACTGAAGCTTTCTTT
>NA|NA|TRBJ1-4|TRBV25-1
CASSARVSQKEKLFF
TGTGCCAGCAGTGCCAGAGTTAGCCAAAAGGAAAAACTGTTTTTT
>many|TRBD2|TRBJ2-7|TRBV2
CASSGERGEQYF
TGTGCCAGCAGTGGTGAGCGGGGCGAGCAGTACTTC
>NA|NA|TRBJ1-5|TRBV19
CASSRRGRNQPQHF
TGTGCCAGTAGTCGTAGGGGGAGGAATCAGCCCCAGCATTTT
>few|TRBD2|TRBJ2-2|TRBV6-1
CASRAPGGGEANTGELFF
TGTGCCAGCAGAGCCCCGGGTGGGGGGGAAGCGAACACCGGGGAGCTGTTTTTT
>many|NA|TRBJ1-6|TRBV2
CASRAGSSYNSPLHF
TGTGCCAGCCGGGCCGGGAGCTCCTATAATTCACCCCTCCACTTT
>many|NA|TRBJ2-3|TRBV27
CASSSGTTNRGDTQYF
TGTGCCAGCAGTTCCGGGACTACCAACAGGGGAGATACGCAGTATTTT
>many|NA|TRBJ1-5|TRBV10-3
CAISEPGQPQHF
TGTGCCATCAGTGAACCCGGTCAGCCCCAGCATTTT
>many|TRBD2|TRBJ2-3|TRBV5-1
CASSLVLAGETDTQYF
TGCGCCAGCAGCTTGGTGCTAGCGGGGGAAACAGATACGCAGTATTTT
>many|NA|TRBJ2-7|TRBV2
CASSDRASSYEQYF
TGTGCCAGCAGTGACAGGGCCAGCTCCTACGAGCAGTACTTC
>NA|NA|TRBJ2-2|TRBV6-1
CASRTGTTNTGELFF
TGTGCCAGCAGGACCGGGACAACGAACACCGGGGAGCTGTTTTTT
>many|NA|TRBJ2-1|TRBV27
CASSPSQELYNEQFF
TGTGCCAGCAGTCCGAGCCAGGAGCTTTACAATGAGCAGTTCTTC
>NA|NA|TRBJ1-3|TRBV14
CASSHLPGGSGNTIYF
TGTGCCAGCAGCCACCTCCCCGGGGGCTCCGGAAACACCATATATTTT
>once|NA|TRBJ2-6|TRBV12-3/TRBV12-4
CASSFGRHSGANVLTF
TGTGCCAGCAGTTTCGGACGGCACTCTGGGGCCAACGTCCTGACTTTC
>few|NA|TRBJ1-1|TRBV7-2
CASSLRTGDLTEAFF
TGTGCCAGCAGCTTACGTACAGGAGACCTCACTGAAGCTTTCTTT
>few|NA|TRBJ1-2|TRBV5-4
CASSFDRTNYGYTF
TGTGCCAGCAGTTTCGACAGGACCAACTATGGCTACACCTTC
>few|NA|TRBJ1-3|TRBV4-1
CASSHLGRGSGNTIYF
TGCGCCAGCAGCCACCTTGGACGGGGTTCTGGAAACACCATATATTTT
>many|NA|TRBJ1-1|TRBV12-3/TRBV12-4
CATEQRREAFF
TGTGCCACCGAGCAACGTAGAGAAGCTTTCTTT
>many|TRBD2|TRBJ2-7|TRBV28
CASRVAGGIYEQYF
TGTGCCAGCAGAGTAGCGGGGGGCATCTACGAGCAGTACTTC
>once|NA|TRBJ1-1|TRBV29-1
CSVSQAAGGREAFF
TGCAGCGTCTCCCAGGCGGCTGGCGGAAGGGAAGCTTTCTTT
>many|NA|TRBJ2-3|TRBV5-5
CASSLSRQDTDTQYF
TGTGCCAGCAGCTTATCTCGGCAGGACACAGATACGCAGTATTTT
>once|NA|TRBJ1-1|TRBV29-1
CSVGTPYEAFF
TGCAGCGTTGGTACCCCCTATGAAGCTTTCTTT
>NA|TRBD2|TRBJ2-3|TRBV5-1
CASSTRGTSGLLDTQYF
TGCGCCAGCAGCACGCGCGGGACTAGCGGGTTGCTAGATACGCAGTATTTT
>few|NA|TRBJ2-6|TRBV7-2
CASSHHLIESGLGANVLTF
TGTGCCAGCAGCCACCATCTCATAGAAAGTGGACTAGGGGCCAACGTCCTGACTTTC
>many|TRBD1|TRBJ1-1|TRBV5-1
CASSPMVRQGSTEAFF
TGCGCCAGCAGCCCCATGGTACGACAGGGGTCCACTGAAGCTTTCTTT
>many|TRBD1|TRBJ1-5|TRBV3-1
CASSYAQGDQPQHF
TGTGCCAGCAGCTACGCCCAGGGGGATCAGCCCCAGCATTTT
>many|NA|TRBJ2-7|TRBV5-1
CASSRDFEQYF
TGCGCCAGCAGCCGGGACTTCGAGCAGTACTTC
>few|NA|TRBJ2-7|TRBV6-1
CASTGPYSYEQYF
TGTGCCAGCACAGGGCCTTACTCCTACGAGCAGTACTTC
>many|TRBD2|TRBJ2-3|TRBV11-2
CASSFTSGGRDTQYF
TGTGCCAGCAGCTTTACTAGCGGGGGCAGAGATACGCAGTATTTT
>NA|NA|TRBJ2-3|TRBV19
CASSMGRNTDTQYF
TGTGCCAGTAGTATGGGCAGGAACACAGATACGCAGTATTTT
>once|TRBD2|TRBJ2-5|TRBV10-3
CAISEELAGGQETQYF
TGTGCCATCAGTGAGGAACTAGCGGGGGGTCAAGAGACCCAGTACTTC
>few|NA|TRBJ2-1|TRBV15
CATSRDRNEQFF
TGTGCCACCAGCAGAGATAGGAATGAGCAGTTCTTC
>NA|NA|TRBJ2-5|TRBV7-3
CASSAYREKTQYF
TGTGCCAGCAGCGCTTACAGGGAGAAGACCCAGTACTTC
>NA|TRBD1|TRBJ1-2|TRBV3-1
CASSYGTGLGYTF
TGTGCCAGCAGCTACGGGACAGGGTTGGGCTACACCTTC
>many|NA|TRBJ2-7|TRBV29-1
CSVEVQPLEQYF
TGCAGCGTTGAGGTCCAGCCTCTAGAGCAGTACTTC
>few|TRBD2|TRBJ2-1|TRBV10-3
CAISESASGGHRNEQFF
TGTGCCATCAGTGAGTCGGCTAGCGGGGGGCATCGTAATGAGCAGTTCTTC
>few|NA|TRBJ1-1|TRBV4-1
CASSRGQTDEAFF
TGCGCCAGCAGCCGAGGACAGACCGATGAAGCTTTCTTT
>NA|NA|TRBJ1-6|TRBV7-9
CASSSGTSSPLHF
TGTGCCAGCAGCTCTGGGACATCATCACCCCTCCACTTT
>many|NA|TRBJ1-1|TRBV6-1
CASSEVPNTEAFF
TGTGCCAGCAGTGAAGTACCGAACACTGAAGCTTTCTTT